In its sample, the clone carrying this T cell receptor beta chain was seen many times. The data are from a study of CD8 T cells in ankylosing spondylitis. TCRdb ran MiXCR on the 5' RACE reads and lists one entry per CDR3 protein. This table has about 130,000 distinct CDR3 sequences, 9.3% appearing once. Germline-derived CDR1 and CDR2 are SNHLY and FYNNEI. The ends were cut back, 4 bases at V and 4 bases at J, with 11 bases in the middle. The CDR3 is made up of 14 amino acids. The source of this sequence is a male donor with ankylosing spondylitis or in good health (not recorded which). The V gene is TRBV2, the J gene TRBJ2-1, with D perhaps TRBD2 (5 bases). The sequenced sample was blood, either unsorted or a sorted T cell fraction (not recorded which). In DNA form, the CDR3 reads TGTGCCAGCAGTGTAAACCCGGGATACAATGAGCAGTTCTTC. This encodes CASSVNPGYNEQFF.